The 11 T cell receptor beta chains given below trace back to one sample, sequenced in a study of technical replicates of blood from a few donors. Libraries were prepared by immunoSEQ multiplex PCR; TCRdb keeps only in-frame clonotypes and omits some of them. The data contain just under 100,000 clones, roughly 96% of them singletons. Sequencing was carried out using T cells isolated from PBMCs. These TCRs come from a human donor in good health.

This sequence joins TRBV4-1 and TRBJ1-2; 8 bases fit TRBD1. This CDR3 region has 15 residues. V trimming: 4 bases; J trimming: 3 bases; junction bases outside the gene matches: 7. Germline V CDR1 and CDR2: MGHRA, YSYEKL. Here the CDR3 reads CASSPRQGRDYGYTF. CDR3 bases: TGCGCCAGCAGCCCAAGACAGGGGAGGGACTATGGCTACACCTTC.

This chain links TRBV7-2 with TRBJ2-7; weak D call: TRBD2 (5 bases). The length of the CDR3 is 14 residues. Trimming left V 5 bases short and J 3 bases short, with 14 bases between. Germline assignment: CDR1 SGHTA and CDR2 FQGNSA. The CDR3 bases are TGTGCCAGCAGCACCGACTATTATAACTACGAGCAGTACTTC. This gives the protein CASSTDYYNYEQYF. Variable domain in full (rest from reference TRBV7-2 and TRBJ2-7): GAGVSQSPSNKVTEKGKDVELRCDPISGHTALYWYRQSLGQGLEFLIYFQGNSAPDKSGLPSDRFSAERTGGSVSTLTIQRTQQEDSAVYLCASSTDYYNYEQYFGPGTRLTVT.

The J gene is TRBJ1-1, the V gene TRBV12-2. TRBV12-2 is a pseudogene locus. This CDR3 contains 15 residues. The CDR3 DNA reads TGTGCAAGTCGCGCGGGGTGGAGGCGGACTTCTGAAGCTTTCTTT. Translated, it gives CASRAGWRRTSEAFF.

The chain couples TRBV5-1 to TRBJ2-7; D gene ambiguous. Germline CDR1 and CDR2: SGHRS and YFSETQ. The CDR3 runs to 12 residues. V lost 4 bases, J lost 2 bases, and 7 bases lay in between. CDR3 bases: TGCGCCAGCAGCCATTTCACCTACGAGCAGTACTTC. Translation gives CASSHFTYEQYF.

The V gene is TRBV28, the J gene TRBJ1-4, with D tentatively TRBD1 (5 bases). Per the germline V gene, CDR1 is MDHEN and CDR2 is SYDVKM. CDR3 length: 14 amino acids. Trimming took 3 bases from V and 6 from J, leaving 11 bases between them. CDR3 residues: CASSFSRVDEKLFF. The CDR3, as DNA: TGTGCCAGCAGTTTTAGCAGGGTGGATGAAAAACTGTTTTTT.

This chain connects TRBV15 to TRBJ2-1; 12 bases agree with TRBD2. After removal of 3 bases from V and 4 bases from J, the junction contained 7 bases not matched to a gene. Germline V gives CDR1 LNHNV, CDR2 YYDKDF (reference sequence). This CDR3 region has 17 residues. This CDR3 reads CATSRTSGGNVYNEQFF. The CDR3 nucleotides are TGTGCCACCAGCAGGACTAGCGGGGGAAATGTTTACAATGAGCAGTTCTTC.

About this clone: In this CDR3 the conserved last residue, phenylalanine or tryptophan, is missing, so a read error is likely. It is unclear where the CDR3 begins or ends on the DNA, so no DNA is shown, and the CDR3 is as TCRdb lists it. The rearrangement links TRBV3-1 (or the pseudogene TRBV3-2) to TRBJ1-2; the D segment call TRBD1 is taken from the table without a DNA check. The CDR3 numbers 9 amino acids, ends counted. Germline V gene lookup returns CDR1 LGHDT and CDR2 YNNKEL (reference sequence). The CDR3 is CASSQGQGC.

This sequence joins TRBV5-6 and TRBJ2-1; D is possibly TRBD1 (6 bases). The CDR3 runs 14 residues. V gave up 3 bases and J gave up 8 bases, with 15 bases separating them. CDR1 and CDR2 (germline): SGHDT, YYEEEE. Here the CDR3 DNA reads TGTGCCAGCAGCTGGGGGCAGGTGAGAGATGAGCAGTTCTTC. It codes for CASSWGQVRDEQFF.

This CDR3 is CASSLSTGGSYEQYF. CDR3 nucleotide sequence: TGTGCCAGCAGTTTATCGACAGGGGGCAGTTACGAGCAGTACTTC. This rearrangement joins TRBV27 to TRBJ2-7; TRBD1 aligns across 10 bases. Germline CDR1 and CDR2: MNHEY and SMNVEV (reference sequence). The CDR3 spans 15 residues. J was trimmed by 4 bases and V by 0 bases; bases with no gene match: 3.

The DNA of the CDR3 is TGTGCCAGTAGGGACATCAACACTGAAGCTTTCTTT. Translated, it gives CASRDINTEAFF. V gene TRBV11-2 combines with J gene TRBJ1-1, with D perhaps matching TRBD1 (6 bases). This CDR3 is 12 amino acids long. In germline, CDR1 is SGHAT, CDR2 FQNNGV. The ends were cut back, 9 bases at V and 2 bases at J, with 10 bases in the middle.

The chain is built from TRBV6-1 and TRBJ2-2, with D hard to call. The V gene lost 5 bases and the J gene lost 1 base, with 5 bases spanning the gap. Germline CDR1 reads MNHNS; CDR2 reads SASEGT. This CDR3 spans 13 amino acids. The chain's CDR3 is CASSPGNTGELFF. The CDR3 DNA is TGTGCCAGCAGTCCGGGGAACACCGGGGAGCTGTTTTTT.